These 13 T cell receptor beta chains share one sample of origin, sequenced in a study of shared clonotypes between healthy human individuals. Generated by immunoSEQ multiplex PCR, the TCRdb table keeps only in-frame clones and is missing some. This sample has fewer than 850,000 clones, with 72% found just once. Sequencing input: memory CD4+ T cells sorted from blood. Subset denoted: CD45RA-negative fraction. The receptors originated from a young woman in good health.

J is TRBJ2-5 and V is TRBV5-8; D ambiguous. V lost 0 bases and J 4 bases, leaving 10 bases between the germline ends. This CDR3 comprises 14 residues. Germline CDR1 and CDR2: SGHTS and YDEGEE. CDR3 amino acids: CASSLVVLRETQYF. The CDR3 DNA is TGTGCCAGCAGCTTGGTAGTCTTACGAGAGACCCAGTACTTC.

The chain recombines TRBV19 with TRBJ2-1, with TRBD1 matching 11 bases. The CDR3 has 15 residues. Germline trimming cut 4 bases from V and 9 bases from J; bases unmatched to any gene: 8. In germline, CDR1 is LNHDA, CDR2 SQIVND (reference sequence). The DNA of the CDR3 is TGTGCCAGTAGTACCGGACAGGGGGCAGGTGGTGAGCAGTTCTTC. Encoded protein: CASSTGQGAGGEQFF. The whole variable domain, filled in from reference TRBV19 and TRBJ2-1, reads DGGITQSPKYLFRKEGQNVTLSCEQNLNHDAMYWYRQDPGQGLRLIYYSQIVNDFQKGDIAEGYSVSREKKESFPLTVTSAQKNPTAFYLCASSTGQGAGGEQFFGPGTRLTVL.

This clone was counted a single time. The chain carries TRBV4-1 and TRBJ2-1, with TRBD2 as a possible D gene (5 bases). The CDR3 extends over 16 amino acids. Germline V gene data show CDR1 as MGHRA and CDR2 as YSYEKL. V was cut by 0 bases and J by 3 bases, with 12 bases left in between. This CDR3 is CASSQDGGGGYNEQFF. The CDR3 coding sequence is TGCGCCAGCAGCCAAGATGGAGGCGGCGGCTACAATGAGCAGTTCTTC.

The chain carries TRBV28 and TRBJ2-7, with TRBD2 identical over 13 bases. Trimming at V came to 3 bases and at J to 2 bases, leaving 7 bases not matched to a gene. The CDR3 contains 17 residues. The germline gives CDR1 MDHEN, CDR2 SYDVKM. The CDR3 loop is CASSFGGLAGPPYEQYF. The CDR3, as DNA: TGTGCCAGCAGTTTCGGGGGACTAGCGGGACCTCCCTACGAGCAGTACTTC.

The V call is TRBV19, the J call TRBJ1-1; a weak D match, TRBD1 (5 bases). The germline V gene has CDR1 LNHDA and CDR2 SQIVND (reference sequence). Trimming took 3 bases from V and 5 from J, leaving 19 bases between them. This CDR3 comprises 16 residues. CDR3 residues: CASSIDGRALRTEAFF. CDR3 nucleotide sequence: TGTGCCAGTAGTATCGACGGCAGGGCTCTTAGGACTGAAGCTTTCTTT.

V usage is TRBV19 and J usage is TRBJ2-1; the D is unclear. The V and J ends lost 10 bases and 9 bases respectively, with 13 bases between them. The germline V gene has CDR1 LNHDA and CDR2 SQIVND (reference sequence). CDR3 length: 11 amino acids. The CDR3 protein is CATRDLGEQFF. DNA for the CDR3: TGTGCCACCAGAGACTTGGGTGAGCAGTTCTTC. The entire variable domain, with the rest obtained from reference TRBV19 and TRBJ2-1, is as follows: DGGITQSPKYLFRKEGQNVTLSCEQNLNHDAMYWYRQDPGQGLRLIYYSQIVNDFQKGDIAEGYSVSREKKESFPLTVTSAQKNPTAFYLCATRDLGEQFFGPGTRLTVL.

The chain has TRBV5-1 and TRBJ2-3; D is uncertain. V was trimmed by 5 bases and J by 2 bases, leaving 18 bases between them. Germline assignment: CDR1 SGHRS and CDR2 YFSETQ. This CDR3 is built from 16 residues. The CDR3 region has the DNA TGCGCCAGCAGTCGGAATTTCGGGTCTGTCACAGATACGCAGTATTTT. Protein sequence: CASSRNFGSVTDTQYF. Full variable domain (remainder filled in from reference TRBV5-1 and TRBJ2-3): KAGVTQTPRYLIKTRGQQVTLSCSPISGHRSVSWYQQTPGQGLQFLFEYFSETQRNKGNFPGRFSGRQFSNSRSEMNVSTLELGDSALYLCASSRNFGSVTDTQYFGPGTRLTVL.

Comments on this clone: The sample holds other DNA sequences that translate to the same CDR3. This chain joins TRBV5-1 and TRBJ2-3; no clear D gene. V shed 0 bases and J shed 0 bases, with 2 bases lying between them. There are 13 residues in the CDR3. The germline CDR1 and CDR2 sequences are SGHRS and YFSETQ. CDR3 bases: TGCGCCAGCAGCTTGGGTAGCACAGATACGCAGTATTTT. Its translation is CASSLGSTDTQYF.

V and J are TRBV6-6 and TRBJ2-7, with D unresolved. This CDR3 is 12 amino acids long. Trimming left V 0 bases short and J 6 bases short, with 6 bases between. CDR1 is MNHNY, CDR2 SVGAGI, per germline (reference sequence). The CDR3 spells CASSYSTIEQYF. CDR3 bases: TGTGCCAGCAGTTACTCTACAATCGAGCAGTACTTC.

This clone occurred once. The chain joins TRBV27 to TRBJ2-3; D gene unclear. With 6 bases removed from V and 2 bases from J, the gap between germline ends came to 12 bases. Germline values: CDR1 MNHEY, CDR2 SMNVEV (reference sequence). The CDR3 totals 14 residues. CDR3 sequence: CASRRKTHTDTQYF. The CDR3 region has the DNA TGTGCCAGCAGGCGAAAGACGCACACAGATACGCAGTATTTT.

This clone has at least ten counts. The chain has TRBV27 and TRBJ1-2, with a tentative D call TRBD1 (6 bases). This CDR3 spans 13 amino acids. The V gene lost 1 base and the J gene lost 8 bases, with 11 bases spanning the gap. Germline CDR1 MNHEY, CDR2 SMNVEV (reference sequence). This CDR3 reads CASSLWPGEGYTF. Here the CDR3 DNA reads TGTGCCAGCAGTTTATGGCCAGGGGAGGGCTACACCTTC.

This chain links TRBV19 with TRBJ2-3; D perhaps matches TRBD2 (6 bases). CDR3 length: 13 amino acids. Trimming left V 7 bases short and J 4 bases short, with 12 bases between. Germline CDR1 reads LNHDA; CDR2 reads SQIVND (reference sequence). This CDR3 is CASTGGIPDTQYF. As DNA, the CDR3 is TGTGCCAGTACGGGCGGGATCCCAGATACGCAGTATTTT.

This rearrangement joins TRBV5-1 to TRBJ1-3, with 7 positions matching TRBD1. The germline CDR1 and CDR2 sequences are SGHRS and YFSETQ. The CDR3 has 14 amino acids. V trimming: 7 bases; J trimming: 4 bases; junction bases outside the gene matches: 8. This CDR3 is CASGPGTAGNTIYF. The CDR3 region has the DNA TGCGCCAGCGGCCCCGGGACAGCGGGAAACACCATATATTTT. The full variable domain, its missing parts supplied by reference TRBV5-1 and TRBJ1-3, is KAGVTQTPRYLIKTRGQQVTLSCSPISGHRSVSWYQQTPGQGLQFLFEYFSETQRNKGNFPGRFSGRQFSNSRSEMNVSTLELGDSALYLCASGPGTAGNTIYFGEGSWLTVV.